This note documents a single TCR beta chain sequence. The V gene's germline CDR1 is LGHNT and CDR2 FRNRAP. The ends were cut back, 0 bases at V and 4 bases at J, with 18 bases in the middle. The CDR3 is 17 residues long. This table comes from immunoSEQ multiplex PCR, and its TCRdb copy is limited to in-frame clones, with some not included. The top ten hold about 1.4% of the sample, which has 150,000 to 200,000 clones, around 94% seen once. This entry is derived from a study of control samples from healthy donors and cancer patients. The specimen was blood. The gene calls are TRBV12-5 and TRBJ1-2, with D unresolved. This clonotype originated in a man aged 30-40 years in good health. CDR3 nucleotide sequence: TGTGCTAGTGGTTTGGTAGGAGGTCAGGATCCCCCCTATGGCTACACCTTC. It encodes CASGLVGGQDPPYGYTF.